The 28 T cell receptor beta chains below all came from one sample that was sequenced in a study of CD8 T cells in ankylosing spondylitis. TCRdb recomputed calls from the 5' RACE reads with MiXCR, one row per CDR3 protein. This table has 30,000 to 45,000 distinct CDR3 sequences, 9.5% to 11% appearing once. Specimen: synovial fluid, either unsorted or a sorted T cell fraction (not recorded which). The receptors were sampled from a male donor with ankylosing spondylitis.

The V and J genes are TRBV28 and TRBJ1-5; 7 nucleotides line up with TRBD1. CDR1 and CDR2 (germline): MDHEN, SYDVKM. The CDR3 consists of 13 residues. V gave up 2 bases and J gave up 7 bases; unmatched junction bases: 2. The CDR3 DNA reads TGTGCCAGCAGTTTAGAGGGACAGCAGCCCCAGCATTTT. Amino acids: CASSLEGQQPQHF.

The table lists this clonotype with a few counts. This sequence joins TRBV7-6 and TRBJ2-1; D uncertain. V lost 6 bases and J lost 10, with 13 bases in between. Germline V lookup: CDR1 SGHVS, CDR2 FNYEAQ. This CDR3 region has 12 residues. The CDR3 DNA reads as TGTGCCAGCAGTTTGCAAGCCTACGAGCAGTTCTTC. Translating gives CASSLQAYEQFF.

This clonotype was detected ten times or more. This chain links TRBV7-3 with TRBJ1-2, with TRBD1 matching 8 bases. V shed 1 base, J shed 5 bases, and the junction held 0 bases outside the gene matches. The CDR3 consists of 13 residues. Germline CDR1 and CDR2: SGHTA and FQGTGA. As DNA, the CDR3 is TGTGCCAGCAGCTTAAGACAGGGGTATGGCTACACCTTC. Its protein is CASSLRQGYGYTF. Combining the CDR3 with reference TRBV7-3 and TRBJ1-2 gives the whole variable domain GAGVSQTPSNKVTEKGKYVELRCDPISGHTALYWYRQSLGQGPEFLIYFQGTGAADDSGLPNDRFFAVRPEGSVSTLKIQRTERGDSAVYLCASSLRQGYGYTFGSGTRLTVV.

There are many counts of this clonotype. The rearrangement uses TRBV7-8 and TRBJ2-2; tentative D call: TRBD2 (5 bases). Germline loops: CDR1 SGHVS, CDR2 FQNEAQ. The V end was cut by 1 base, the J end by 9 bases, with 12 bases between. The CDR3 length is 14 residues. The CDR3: CASSLGGGGRELFF. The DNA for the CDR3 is TGTGCCAGCAGCTTAGGGGGTGGAGGAAGGGAGCTGTTTTTT.

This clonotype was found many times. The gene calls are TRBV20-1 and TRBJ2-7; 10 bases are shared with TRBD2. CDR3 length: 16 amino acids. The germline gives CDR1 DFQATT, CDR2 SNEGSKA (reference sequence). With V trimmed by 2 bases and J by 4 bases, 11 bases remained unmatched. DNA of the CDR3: TGCAGTGCTAGACCCCATCCAGGGGGACTAGCGTACGAGCAGTACTTC. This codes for CSARPHPGGLAYEQYF.

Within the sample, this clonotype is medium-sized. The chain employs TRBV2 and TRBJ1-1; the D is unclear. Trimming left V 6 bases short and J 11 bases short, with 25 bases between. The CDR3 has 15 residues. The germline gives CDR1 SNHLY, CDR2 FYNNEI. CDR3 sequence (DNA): TGTGCCAGCAGCGAATCCTTCCCAAAGCGTTTGGGGGCTTTCTTT. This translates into CASSESFPKRLGAFF. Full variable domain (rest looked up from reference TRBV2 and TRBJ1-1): EPEVTQTPSHQVTQMGQEVILRCVPISNHLYFYWYRQILGQKVEFLVSFYNNEISEKSEIFDDQFSVERPDGSNFTLKIRSTKLEDSAMYFCASSESFPKRLGAFFGQGTRLTVV.

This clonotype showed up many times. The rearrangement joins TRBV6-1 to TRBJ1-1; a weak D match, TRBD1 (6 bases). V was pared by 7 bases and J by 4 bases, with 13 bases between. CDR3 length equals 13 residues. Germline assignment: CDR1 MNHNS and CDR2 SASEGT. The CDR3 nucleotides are TGTGCCAGCACCGGATGGGGGCTCACTGAAGCTTTCTTT. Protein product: CASTGWGLTEAFF.

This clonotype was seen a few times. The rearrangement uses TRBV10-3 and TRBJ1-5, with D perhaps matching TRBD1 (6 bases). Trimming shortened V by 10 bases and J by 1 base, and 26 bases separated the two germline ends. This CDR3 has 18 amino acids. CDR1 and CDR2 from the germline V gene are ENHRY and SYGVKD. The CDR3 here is CATHAGAGDPKSNQPQHF. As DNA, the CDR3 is TGTGCCACCCACGCAGGGGCAGGGGACCCCAAGAGCAATCAGCCCCAGCATTTT.

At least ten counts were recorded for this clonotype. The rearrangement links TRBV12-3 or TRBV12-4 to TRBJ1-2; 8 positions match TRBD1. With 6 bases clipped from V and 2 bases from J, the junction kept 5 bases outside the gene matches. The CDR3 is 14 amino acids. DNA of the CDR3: TGTGCCAGCAGCCTCCGACAGGGGAACTATGGCTACACCTTC. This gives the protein CASSLRQGNYGYTF.

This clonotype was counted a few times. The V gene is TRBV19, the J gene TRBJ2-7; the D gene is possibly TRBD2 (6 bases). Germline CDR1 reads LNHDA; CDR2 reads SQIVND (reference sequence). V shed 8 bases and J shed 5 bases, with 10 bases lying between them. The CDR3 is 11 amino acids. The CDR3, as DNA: TGTGCCAGTGGGACTTTCAACGAGCAGTACTTC. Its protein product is CASGTFNEQYF.

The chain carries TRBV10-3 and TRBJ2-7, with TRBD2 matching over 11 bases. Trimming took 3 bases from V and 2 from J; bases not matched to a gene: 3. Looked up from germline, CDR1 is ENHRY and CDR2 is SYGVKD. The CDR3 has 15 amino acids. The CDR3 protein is CAISDLAGGPYEQYF. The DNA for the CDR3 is TGTGCCATCAGTGATCTAGCGGGAGGACCCTACGAGCAGTACTTC.

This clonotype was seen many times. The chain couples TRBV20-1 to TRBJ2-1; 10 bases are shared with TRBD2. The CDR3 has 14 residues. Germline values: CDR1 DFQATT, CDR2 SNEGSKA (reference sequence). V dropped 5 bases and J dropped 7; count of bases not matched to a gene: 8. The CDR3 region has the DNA TGCAGTGCTCAAAAAAGCGGGGGGGGAAATGAGCAGTTCTTC. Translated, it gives CSAQKSGGGNEQFF.

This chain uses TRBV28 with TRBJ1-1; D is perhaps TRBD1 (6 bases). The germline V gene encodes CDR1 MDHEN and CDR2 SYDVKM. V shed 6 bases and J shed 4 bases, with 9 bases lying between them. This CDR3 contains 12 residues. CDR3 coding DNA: TGTGCCAGCAGGGGCAGGGGCACTGAAGCTTTCTTT. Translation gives CASRGRGTEAFF.

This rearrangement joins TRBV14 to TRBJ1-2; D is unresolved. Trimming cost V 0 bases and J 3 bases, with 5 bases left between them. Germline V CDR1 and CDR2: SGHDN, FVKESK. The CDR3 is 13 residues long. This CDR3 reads CASSQDMDYGYTF. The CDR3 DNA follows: TGTGCCAGCAGCCAAGATATGGACTATGGCTACACCTTC.

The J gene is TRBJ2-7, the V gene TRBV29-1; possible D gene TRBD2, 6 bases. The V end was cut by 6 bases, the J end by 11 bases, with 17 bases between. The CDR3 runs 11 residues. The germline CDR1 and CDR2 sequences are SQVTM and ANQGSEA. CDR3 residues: CSVIHGTSKYF. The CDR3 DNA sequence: TGCAGCGTGATACACGGGACTTCAAAGTACTTC.

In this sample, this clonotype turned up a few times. The CDR3 is CATSDLTSGHTDTQYF. CDR3 in DNA: TGTGCCACCAGTGATTTGACCAGCGGGCACACAGATACGCAGTATTTT. The V call is TRBV24-1, the J call TRBJ2-3; TRBD2 might be the D (6 bases). The germline V gene encodes CDR1 KGHDR and CDR2 SFDVKD. The CDR3 is 16 residues long. The V and J ends lost 0 bases and 2 bases respectively, with 11 bases between them.

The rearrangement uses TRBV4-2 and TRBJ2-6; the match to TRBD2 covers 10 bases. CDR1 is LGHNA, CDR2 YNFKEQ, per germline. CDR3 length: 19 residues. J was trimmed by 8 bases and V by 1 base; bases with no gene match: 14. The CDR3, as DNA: TGTGCCAGCAGCCAAGTATCCGGGACTAGCGTATCCGGGACCAACGTCCTGACTTTC. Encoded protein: CASSQVSGTSVSGTNVLTF.

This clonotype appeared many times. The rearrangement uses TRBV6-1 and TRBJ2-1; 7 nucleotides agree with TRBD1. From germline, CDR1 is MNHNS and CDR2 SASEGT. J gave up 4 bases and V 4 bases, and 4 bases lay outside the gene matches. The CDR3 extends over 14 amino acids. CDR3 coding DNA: TGTGCCAGCAGTGGGACAGGAGATTACAATGAGCAGTTCTTC. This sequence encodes CASSGTGDYNEQFF.

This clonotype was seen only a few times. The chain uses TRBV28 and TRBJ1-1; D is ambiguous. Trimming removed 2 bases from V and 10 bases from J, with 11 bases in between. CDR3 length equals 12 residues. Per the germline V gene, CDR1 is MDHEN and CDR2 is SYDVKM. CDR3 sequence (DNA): TGTGCCAGCAGTTTAAACCCCAACGGAGCTTTCTTT. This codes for CASSLNPNGAFF.

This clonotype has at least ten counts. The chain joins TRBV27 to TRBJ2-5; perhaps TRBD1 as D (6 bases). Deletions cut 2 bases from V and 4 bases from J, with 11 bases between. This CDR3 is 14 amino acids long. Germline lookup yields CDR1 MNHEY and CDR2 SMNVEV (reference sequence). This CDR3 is CASSLTRGGETQYF. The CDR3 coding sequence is TGTGCCAGCAGTTTAACCAGGGGCGGAGAGACCCAGTACTTC.

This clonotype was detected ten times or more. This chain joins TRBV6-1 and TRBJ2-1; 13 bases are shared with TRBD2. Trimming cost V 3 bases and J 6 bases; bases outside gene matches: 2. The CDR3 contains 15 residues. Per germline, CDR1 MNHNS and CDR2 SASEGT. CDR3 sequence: CASSEGLAGPNEQFF. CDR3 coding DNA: TGTGCCAGCAGTGAGGGACTAGCGGGACCCAATGAGCAGTTCTTC.

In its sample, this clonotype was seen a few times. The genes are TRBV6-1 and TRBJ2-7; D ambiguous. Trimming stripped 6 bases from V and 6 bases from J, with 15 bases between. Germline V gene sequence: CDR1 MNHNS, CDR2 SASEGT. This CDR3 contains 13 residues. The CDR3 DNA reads TGTGCCAGCAGCGGAATAGGTGTCGGCGAGCAGTACTTC. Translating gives CASSGIGVGEQYF.

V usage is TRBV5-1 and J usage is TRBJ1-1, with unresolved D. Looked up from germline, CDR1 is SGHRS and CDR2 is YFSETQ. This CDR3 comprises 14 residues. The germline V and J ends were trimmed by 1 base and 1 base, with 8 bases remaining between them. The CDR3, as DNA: TGCGCCAGCAGCTTGTGGTCGGGGAACACTGAAGCTTTCTTT. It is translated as CASSLWSGNTEAFF.

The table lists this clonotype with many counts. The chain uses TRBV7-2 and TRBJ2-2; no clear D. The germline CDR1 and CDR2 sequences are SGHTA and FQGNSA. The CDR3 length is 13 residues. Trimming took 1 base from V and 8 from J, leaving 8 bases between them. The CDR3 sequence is CASSLGWIGELFF. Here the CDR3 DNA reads TGTGCCAGCAGCTTAGGGTGGATAGGGGAGCTGTTTTTT.

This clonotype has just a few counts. The DNA of the CDR3 is TGTGCCAGCAGCCCCTTTGAGGGCTCCTACAATGAGCAGTTCTTC. Its translation: CASSPFEGSYNEQFF. The chain employs TRBV12-3 or TRBV12-4 and TRBJ2-1, with D tentatively TRBD2 (5 bases). Trimming took 6 bases from V and 0 from J, leaving 12 bases between them. CDR3 length: 15 amino acids.

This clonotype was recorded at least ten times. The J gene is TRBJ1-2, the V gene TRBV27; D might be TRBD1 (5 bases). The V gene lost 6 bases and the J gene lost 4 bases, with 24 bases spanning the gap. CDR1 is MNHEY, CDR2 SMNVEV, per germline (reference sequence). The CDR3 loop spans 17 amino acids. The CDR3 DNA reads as TGTGCCAGCAGGCACTACATCGCAGGGCGTAGGGGCTATGGCTACACCTTC. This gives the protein CASRHYIAGRRGYGYTF.

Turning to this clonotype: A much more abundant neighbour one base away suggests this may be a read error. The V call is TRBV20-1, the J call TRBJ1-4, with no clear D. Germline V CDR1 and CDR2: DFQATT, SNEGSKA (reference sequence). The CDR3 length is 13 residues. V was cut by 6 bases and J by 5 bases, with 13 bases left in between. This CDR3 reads CSATRPRNEKLFF. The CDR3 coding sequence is TGCAGTGCCACCCGGCCGAGAAATGAAAAACTGTTTTTT.

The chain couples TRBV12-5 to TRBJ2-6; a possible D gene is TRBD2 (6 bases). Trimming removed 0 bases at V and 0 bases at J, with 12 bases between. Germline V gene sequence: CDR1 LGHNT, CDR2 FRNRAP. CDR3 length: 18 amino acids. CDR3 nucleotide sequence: TGTGCTAGTGGTTTGGTAAGATTGGGAGGCTCTGGGGCCAACGTCCTGACTTTC. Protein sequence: CASGLVRLGGSGANVLTF.